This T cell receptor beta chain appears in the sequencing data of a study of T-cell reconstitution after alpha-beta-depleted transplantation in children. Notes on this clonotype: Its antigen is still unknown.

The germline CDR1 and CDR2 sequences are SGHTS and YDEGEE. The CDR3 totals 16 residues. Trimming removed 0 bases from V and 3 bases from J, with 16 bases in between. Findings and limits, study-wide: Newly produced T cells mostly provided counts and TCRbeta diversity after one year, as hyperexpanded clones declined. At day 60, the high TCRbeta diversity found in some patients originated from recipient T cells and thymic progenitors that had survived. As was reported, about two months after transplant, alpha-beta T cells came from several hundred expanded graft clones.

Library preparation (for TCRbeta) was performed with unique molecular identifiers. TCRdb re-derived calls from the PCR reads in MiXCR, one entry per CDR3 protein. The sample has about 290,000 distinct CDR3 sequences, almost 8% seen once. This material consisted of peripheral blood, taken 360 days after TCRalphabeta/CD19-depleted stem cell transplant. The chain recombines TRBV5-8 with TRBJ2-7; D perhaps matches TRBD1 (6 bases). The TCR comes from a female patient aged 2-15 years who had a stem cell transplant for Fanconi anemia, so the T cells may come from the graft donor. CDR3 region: CASSLVGRGRLYEQYF. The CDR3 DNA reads TGTGCCAGCAGCTTGGTTGGCAGGGGCCGACTCTACGAGCAGTACTTC.